A single sample is the source of the 28 T cell receptor beta chains below, sequenced in a study of cytotoxic CD8 clonotypes in ibrutinib-treated CLL. Profiled with immunoSEQ multiplex PCR; TCRdb holds only in-frame clones, not every one. The sample has approximately 92,000 clones, roughly four fifths seen once. The sequenced sample was PBMCs, obtained after 24 months of ibrutinib treatment. The receptors here all came from a human donor with chronic lymphocytic leukemia.

The V call is TRBV5-6, the J call TRBJ2-5; possibly TRBD1 for D (6 bases). In germline, CDR1 is SGHDT, CDR2 YYEEEE. The V end was cut by 5 bases, the J end by 4 bases, with 21 bases between. The CDR3 has 16 amino acids. The CDR3 is CASSDYSTGFGETQYF. DNA of the CDR3: TGTGCCAGCAGTGACTACAGCACAGGGTTCGGAGAGACCCAGTACTTC.

The rearrangement uses TRBV11-2 and TRBJ2-2; TRBD1 matches 8 bases. CDR3 length: 16 amino acids. Germline V gene lookup returns CDR1 SGHAT and CDR2 FQNNGV. After removal of 1 base from V and 1 base from J, the junction contained 2 bases not matched to a gene. Here the CDR3 reads CASSLGTGWNTGELFF. Written as DNA, the CDR3 is TGTGCCAGCAGCTTAGGGACAGGGTGGAACACCGGGGAGCTGTTTTTT.

The chain carries TRBV6-6 and TRBJ2-1; 7 positions match TRBD2. The V and J ends lost 8 bases and 6 bases, in that order; junction bases with no gene match: 10. The CDR3 totals 14 residues. Looked up from germline, CDR1 is MNHNY and CDR2 is SVGAGI (reference sequence). The CDR3 nucleotides read TGTGCCAGCCGAGACGGGAGGCTGGGCAATGAGCAGTTCTTC. Its translation is CASRDGRLGNEQFF.

The V and J genes are TRBV30 and TRBJ1-2; D call uncertain. The CDR3 sequence is 15 residues long. In germline, CDR1 is GTSNPN, CDR2 SVGIG (reference sequence). V was shortened by 4 bases and J by 4 bases, with 19 bases between the two germline ends. The CDR3 region has the DNA TGTGCCTGGACAGTGACTCTCAATGCGGGCTATGGCTACACCTTC. Translation: CAWTVTLNAGYGYTF.

The chain couples TRBV19 to TRBJ1-5; 8 bases match TRBD1. With V trimmed by 1 base and J by 0 bases, 5 bases remained unmatched. CDR1 is LNHDA and CDR2 is SQIVND in the germline V gene (reference sequence). This CDR3 has 17 amino acids. The CDR3 coding sequence is TGTGCCAGTAGTATAGGTCCAGGGGGCCCTAGCAATCAGCCCCAGCATTTT. This sequence encodes CASSIGPGGPSNQPQHF.

The chain combines TRBV11-2 with TRBJ2-7, with 7 nucleotides matching TRBD1. V trimming: 5 bases; J trimming: 2 bases; junction bases outside the gene matches: 9. Germline V gene lookup returns CDR1 SGHAT and CDR2 FQNNGV. The CDR3 consists of 15 residues. The CDR3: CASSKLQGSAYEQYF. The CDR3 DNA follows: TGTGCCAGCAGCAAATTACAGGGGTCCGCCTACGAGCAGTACTTC.

This clone was recorded at least ten times. The chain joins TRBV27 to TRBJ1-1; no definite D call. Trimming stripped 1 base from V and 3 bases from J, with 6 bases between. Germline V CDR1 and CDR2: MNHEY, SMNVEV (reference sequence). The CDR3 length is 13 residues. CDR3 DNA sequence: TGTGCCAGCAGTTTATACAGCTACACTGAAGCTTTCTTT. Translated, it gives CASSLYSYTEAFF.

The V call is TRBV6-5, the J call TRBJ2-7; no reliable D call. The CDR3 sequence is 14 residues long. Germline V gene data show CDR1 as MNHEY and CDR2 as SVGAGI. V gave up 6 bases and J gave up 2 bases, with 14 bases separating them. The CDR3 is CASRAPDPPYEQYF. CDR3 DNA: TGTGCCAGCAGAGCGCCGGACCCCCCCTACGAGCAGTACTTC.

The rearrangement joins TRBV18 to TRBJ1-2; 10 bases line up with TRBD1. Germline lookup yields CDR1 KGHSH and CDR2 LQKENI. Losses at the gene ends were 1 base for V and 3 bases for J; bases not matched to a gene: 20. The CDR3 is made up of 21 amino acids. For the CDR3, the DNA is TGTGCCAGCTCACCACGAGATCCGGGACAGGGGATTCTGCCTAATCACTATGGCTACACCTTC. Translated: CASSPRDPGQGILPNHYGYTF.

This chain links TRBV6-6 with TRBJ1-1, with TRBD1 matching over 7 bases. Germline loops: CDR1 MNHNY, CDR2 SVGAGI (reference sequence). This CDR3 region has 13 residues. V dropped 6 bases and J dropped 8; count of bases not matched to a gene: 9. CDR3 residues: CASSYTQQGEAFF. CDR3 coding DNA: TGTGCCAGCAGCTACACGCAACAGGGGGAAGCTTTCTTT.

This clone has just one count. The gene calls are TRBV18 and TRBJ1-1; D is undetermined. The length of the CDR3 is 14 residues. The germline CDR1 and CDR2 sequences are KGHSH and LQKENI. Trimming shortened V by 7 bases and J by 5 bases, and 17 bases separated the two germline ends. DNA of the CDR3: TGTGCCAGCTTCACGGGGAGCGGAAGGACTGAAGCTTTCTTT. It codes for CASFTGSGRTEAFF.

CDR3 amino acids: CASSSGQLKGYGYTF. The DNA of the CDR3 is TGTGCCAGCAGCTCGGGACAGTTAAAGGGGTATGGCTACACCTTC. This chain uses TRBV5-4 with TRBJ1-2; 7 nucleotides match TRBD1. V trimming: 3 bases; J trimming: 5 bases; junction bases outside the gene matches: 10. This CDR3 has 15 residues. Germline V gives CDR1 SGHNT, CDR2 YYREEE (reference sequence).

The chain carries TRBV2 and TRBJ1-5, with unresolved D. The CDR3 covers 14 residues. The germline CDR1 and CDR2 sequences are SNHLY and FYNNEI. The germline V and J ends were trimmed by 6 bases and 4 bases, with 13 bases remaining between them. The DNA for the CDR3 is TGTGCCAGCAGACACTCCGGGAGGAATCAGCCCCAGCATTTT. It specifies CASRHSGRNQPQHF.

The chain recombines TRBV23-1 with TRBJ1-1; TRBD1 agrees at 7 bases. TRBV23-1 is designated an ORF whose function remains uncertain. This CDR3 region has 17 residues. J lost 2 bases, V lost 2 bases, and 11 bases had no gene match. The CDR3 sequence is CASSQRCRGEENTEAFF. CDR3 coding DNA: TGCGCCAGCAGTCAAAGATGCAGGGGGGAGGAAAACACTGAAGCTTTCTTT.

The chain is built from TRBV27 and TRBJ2-6; possibly TRBD1 for D (6 bases). The CDR3 covers 18 residues. Germline V gives CDR1 MNHEY, CDR2 SMNVEV (reference sequence). Trimming took off 6 bases at V and 0 bases at J, with 18 bases between the two ends. CDR3 DNA sequence: TGTGCCAGCAGCTACCAGGGTAGGGGGACCTCTGGGGCCAACGTCCTGACTTTC. Residues: CASSYQGRGTSGANVLTF.

CDR3 sequence: CASSEGGTAYEQYF. The CDR3 DNA is TGCGCCAGCAGTGAAGGCGGGACTGCCTACGAGCAGTACTTC. V is TRBV10-1 and J is TRBJ2-7; tentatively, D is TRBD2 (6 bases). The CDR3 extends over 14 amino acids. Trimming took off 3 bases at V and 2 bases at J, with 11 bases between the two ends. The germline gives CDR1 WNHNN, CDR2 SYGVQD (reference sequence).

This rearrangement joins TRBV6-1 to TRBJ2-2; no reliable D call. From germline, CDR1 is MNHNS and CDR2 SASEGT. The CDR3 has 14 residues. V dropped 6 bases and J dropped 5 bases, with 13 bases sitting between them. CDR3: CASRVEYSTGELFF. As DNA, the CDR3 is TGTGCCAGCAGGGTCGAGTACTCTACCGGGGAGCTGTTTTTT.

This clone was counted between two and nine times. The V call is TRBV6-5, the J call TRBJ2-1; the D call may be TRBD1 or TRBD2 (7 bases each). V lost 7 bases to trimming and J lost 6 bases, with 16 bases between them. Per the germline V gene, CDR1 is MNHEY and CDR2 is SVGAGI. There are 14 residues in the CDR3. CDR3 sequence (DNA): TGTGCCAGCATAAGGGGAGGGGGCAGCAATGAGCAGTTCTTC. Its translation is CASIRGGGSNEQFF.

This clone was counted only a few times. This rearrangement joins TRBV7-6 to TRBJ2-7, with D possibly being TRBD1 (5 bases). V lost 6 bases and J lost 5, with 20 bases in between. The CDR3 is 15 residues long. Germline assignment: CDR1 SGHVS and CDR2 FNYEAQ. In DNA, the CDR3 is TGTGCCAGCAGAAGTGGACACGGCAATTTGGACGAGCAGTACTTC. As protein: CASRSGHGNLDEQYF. Variable domain in full (rest from reference TRBV7-6 and TRBJ2-7): GAGVSQSPRYKVTKRGQDVALRCDPISGHVSLYWYRQALGQGPEFLTYFNYEAQQDKSGLPNDRFSAERPEGSISTLTIQRTEQRDSAMYRCASRSGHGNLDEQYFGPGTRLTVT.

The chain joins TRBV7-3 to TRBJ1-2; D gene uncertain. The CDR3 runs 15 residues. Trimming took 5 bases from V and 1 from J, leaving 14 bases between them. In germline, CDR1 is SGHTA, CDR2 FQGTGA. The DNA of the CDR3 is TGTGCCAGCAGCCCGACATCAGGCCGTAACTATGGCTACACCTTC. Amino acid sequence: CASSPTSGRNYGYTF.

The chain combines TRBV10-3 with TRBJ2-5, with D uncertain. The CDR3 spans 13 residues. Germline CDR1 is ENHRY and CDR2 is SYGVKD. The V end lost 6 bases, the J end lost 0 bases, and 8 bases lay between the germline ends. This CDR3 is CAIRPGYQETQYF. In DNA, the CDR3 is TGTGCCATCAGGCCCGGGTACCAAGAGACCCAGTACTTC.

The V and J genes are TRBV9 and TRBJ1-1, with D possibly TRBD1 on 5 matching bases. Germline CDR1 is SGDLS and CDR2 is YYNGEE. V gave up 4 bases and J gave up 0 bases, with 16 bases separating them. The CDR3 length is 16 residues. This chain's CDR3 is CASSPRRWTMNTEAFF. The CDR3 DNA reads TGTGCCAGCAGCCCCAGACGTTGGACAATGAACACTGAAGCTTTCTTT.

This chain connects TRBV30 to TRBJ2-7; the match to TRBD1 covers 7 bases. Germline assignment: CDR1 GTSNPN and CDR2 SVGIG (reference sequence). This CDR3 spans 12 amino acids. V shed 3 bases and J 9 bases; nucleotides not matched to a gene: 8. CDR3 nucleotides: TGTGCCTGGAGCGCAGGACAGGTGATGCAGTACTTC. Its translation is CAWSAGQVMQYF.

The rearrangement links TRBV5-4 to TRBJ1-2, with a weak D call TRBD1 (6 bases). Germline V lookup: CDR1 SGHNT, CDR2 YYREEE (reference sequence). This CDR3 has 15 amino acids. Trimming shortened V by 4 bases and J by 7 bases, and 20 bases separated the two germline ends. The CDR3 is CASSVTDRSLRGYTF. The DNA for the CDR3 is TGTGCCAGCAGCGTAACGGACAGATCACTTCGTGGCTACACCTTC.

Worth noting for this clone: Other nucleotide sequences from this sample produce the same CDR3. This chain joins TRBV9 and TRBJ1-1; the D is unclear. CDR1 SGDLS and CDR2 YYNGEE come from the germline V gene. There are 13 residues in the CDR3. V shed 0 bases and J shed 3 bases, with 6 bases lying between them. CDR3 sequence reads: CASSVGGYTEAFF. In nucleotides, the CDR3 is TGTGCCAGCAGCGTAGGAGGTTACACTGAAGCTTTCTTT. The whole variable domain, filled in from reference TRBV9 and TRBJ1-1, reads DSGVTQTPKHLITATGQRVTLRCSPRSGDLSVYWYQQSLDQGLQFLIQYYNGEERAKGNILERFSAQQFPDLHSELNLSSLELGDSALYFCASSVGGYTEAFFGQGTRLTVV.

This rearrangement joins TRBV5-1 to TRBJ2-5; TRBD2 agrees at 8 bases. Germline CDR1 is SGHRS and CDR2 is YFSETQ. The V gene end was trimmed by 4 bases and the J gene end by 3 bases; junction bases not matched to a gene: 8. The CDR3 runs 15 residues. As DNA, the CDR3 is TGCGCCAGCAGCGAGGGACCGGGACTAGAAGAGACCCAGTACTTC. Translating it yields CASSEGPGLEETQYF.

The chain joins TRBV6-1 to TRBJ2-7, with D possibly being TRBD2 (5 bases). The CDR3 totals 15 residues. Germline CDR1 MNHNS, CDR2 SASEGT. Trimming removed 5 bases from V and 0 bases from J, with 14 bases in between. The CDR3 DNA reads TGTGCCAGCAGTTCGGAGGCTCAGAGCTCCTACGAGCAGTACTTC. It translates to CASSSEAQSSYEQYF.

The rearrangement uses TRBV2 and TRBJ2-5; 15 nucleotides match TRBD2. This CDR3 spans 16 amino acids. V was clipped by 5 bases and J by 5 bases; unmatched bases: 6. Germline lookup yields CDR1 SNHLY and CDR2 FYNNEI. This CDR3 is CASSIYGTSGRETQYF. Here the CDR3 DNA reads TGTGCCAGCAGTATTTACGGGACTAGCGGGAGGGAGACCCAGTACTTC.